The clone carrying this T cell receptor (beta chain) occurred a few times. Its cognate antigen is unknown. The junction departs from the called germline gene at one end, perhaps through a read error. The sample comes from a study of T-cell reconstitution after alpha-beta-depleted transplantation in children. The study, taken as a whole, reports: The main origin of T-cell counts and diversity one year after transplant was newly produced T cells. Reported findings indicate that, about two months after transplant, alpha-beta T cells came from several hundred expanded clones, which were derived from non-depleted graft cells. Diversity of TCRbeta at day 60 was high in some patients, arising from surviving recipient T cells and thymic progenitors.

The CDR3 length is 18 residues. CDR1 and CDR2 from the germline V gene are SGHKS and YYEKEE (reference sequence). During its preparation, the TCRbeta library received unique molecular identifiers. One entry per CDR3 protein results from TCRdb running MiXCR on the PCR reads. Among approximately 350,000 distinct CDR3 sequences listed, 16% were seen once. The clonotype originates from a male patient between 2 and 10 years old who had a stem cell transplant for acute lymphoblastic leukemia, so the T cells may come from the graft donor. The sequences come from PBMCs, mostly from graft donor cells, collected 360 days after TCRalphabeta/CD19-depleted stem cell transplant. The chain links TRBV5-5 to TRBJ2-2; tentative D call: TRBD2 (6 bases). CDR3 nucleotide sequence: TGTGCCAGCAGGGGGGGTTGGAGCATCGTTTCGGGGACCGAGGAGCTGTTTTTT. It encodes CASRGGWSIVSGTEELFF.